Listed here is a single T cell receptor (beta chain). The CDR3 is made up of 17 amino acids. V was clipped by 3 bases and J by 2 bases, with 19 bases between them. Germline V gene lookup returns CDR1 LNHDA and CDR2 SQIVND (reference sequence). This record comes from a study of blood T cell repertoires in COVID-19. Study information: Sources were T cells, B-cell-depleted T cells, or PBMCs; the material itself was cDNA or gDNA.

Seattle researchers signed up patients amid active infection and tracked them longitudinally. Study processing details: Reference gene primers were amplified, and this amplification served to estimate nucleated cell counts. TCRdb keeps only in-frame clones here, not all; method: immunoSEQ multiplex PCR. V and J calls and clone size come straight from that table; D and trimming were deduced from the DNA. The table lists under 300,000 clones, around 84% of them singletons, with 1.4% to 1.5% in the top ten. The V and J genes are TRBV19 and TRBJ1-2; no firm D call. Input material: peripheral blood. This receptor was obtained from a human donor with COVID-19, enrolled during active disease. The donor label of this sample is uncertain. This CDR3 reads CASSIVSIQQLNYGYTF. As DNA, the CDR3 is TGTGCCAGTAGTATTGTATCCATCCAACAGCTAAACTATGGCTACACCTTC.